The T cell receptor beta chain described here comes from a study of T-cell reconstitution after alpha-beta-depleted transplantation in children. Notes on the study in general: In patients about two months after transplant, alpha-beta T cells reportedly arose from several hundred expanded graft clones. T cells produced anew were the main source of T-cell counts and diversity one year after transplant. Several patients had high TCRbeta diversity at day 60; it came from surviving recipient T cells and thymic progenitors.

This sample's TCRbeta library carried unique molecular identifier barcodes. MiXCR was run by TCRdb on the PCR reads, yielding one entry per CDR3 protein. Among hundreds of thousands of distinct CDR3 sequences listed, 13% were seen once. Trimming cost V 4 bases and J 2 bases, with 21 bases left between them. This CDR3 region has 16 residues. CDR1 is DFQATT and CDR2 is SNEGSKA in the germline V gene (reference sequence). Concerning this clonotype itself: Its antigen is unknown.

V is TRBV20-1 and J is TRBJ2-7; TRBD2 might be the D (7 bases). This TCR was recovered from a male patient younger than 18 who had a stem cell transplant for acute myeloid leukemia, so the T cells may come from the graft donor. The sample in question was PBMCs, mostly from graft donor cells, obtained 360 days after TCRalphabeta/CD19-depleted stem cell transplant. CDR3 protein: CSANRASGKGAYEQYF. The CDR3 coding sequence is TGCAGTGCTAATAGGGCTAGCGGAAAGGGGGCCTACGAGCAGTACTTC.